The clone carrying this TCR beta chain was seen a single time. In the authors' workflow: Reference gene primer amplification gave nucleated cell count estimates. Assay: immunoSEQ multiplex PCR; the TCRdb copy retains only in-frame clones and omits some. V, J and clone size are taken as reported in that table, and D and trimming were inferred from the DNA itself. The table shows some 57,000 clones, with roughly 85% occurring only once. The data were taken from a study of blood T cell repertoires in COVID-19. Overall study context: The cDNA or gDNA used as material had been derived from T cells, B-cell-depleted T cells, or PBMCs.

The CDR3 runs 14 residues. V dropped 1 base and J dropped 12 bases, with 13 bases sitting between them. Germline V CDR1 and CDR2: SGHNT, YENEEA. This chain connects TRBV11-3 to TRBJ2-6, with TRBD1 as a possible D gene (5 bases). The receptor comes from a human donor in a cohort sampled during active COVID-19. The sequenced sample was peripheral blood. CDR3 amino acids: CASSLGQGSGVLTF. CDR3 in DNA: TGTGCCAGCAGCTTAGGCCAGGGATCCGGCGTCCTGACTTTC. Based on the CDR3 plus reference TRBV11-3 and TRBJ2-6, the full variable domain is EAGVVQSPRYKIIEKKQPVAFWCNPISGHNTLYWYLQNLGQGPELLIRYENEEAVDDSQLPKDRFSAERLKGVDSTLKIQPAELGDSAVYLCASSLGQGSGVLTFGAGSRLTVL.